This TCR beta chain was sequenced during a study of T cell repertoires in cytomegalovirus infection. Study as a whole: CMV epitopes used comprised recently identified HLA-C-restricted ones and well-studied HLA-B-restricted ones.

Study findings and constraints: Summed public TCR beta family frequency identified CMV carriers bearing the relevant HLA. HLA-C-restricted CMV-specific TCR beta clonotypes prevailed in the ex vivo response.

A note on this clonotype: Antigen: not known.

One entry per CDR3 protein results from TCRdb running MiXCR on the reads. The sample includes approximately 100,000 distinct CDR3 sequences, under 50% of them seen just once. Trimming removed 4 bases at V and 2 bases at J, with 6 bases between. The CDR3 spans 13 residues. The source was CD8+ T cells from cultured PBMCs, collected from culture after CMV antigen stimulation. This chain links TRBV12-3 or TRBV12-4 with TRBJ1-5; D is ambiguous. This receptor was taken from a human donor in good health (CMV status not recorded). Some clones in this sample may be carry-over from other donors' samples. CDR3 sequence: CASSWVGNQPQHF. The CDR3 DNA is TGTGCCAGCAGTTGGGTAGGCAATCAGCCCCAGCATTTT.